This entry features one TCR beta chain sequence. Its antigen remains unidentified. No base quality values were provided; no much bigger clone lies one nucleotide off. The data were taken from a study of technical replicates of blood from a few donors (dated by TCRdb to 2015 to 2018). The receptor library was made with the immunoSEQ multiplex PCR assay. In TCRdb, the immuneACCESS table is reduced to in-frame sequences with V and J assigned. These tables do not hold every clone; where another copy was compared, an unresolved V gene accounts for under half, and the others remain unexplained. The sample contains 70,000 to 95,000 clones, approximately 97% of them found a single time. The ten most abundant clones make up under 0.2% of the sample. From V the trimming removes 0 bases and from J it removes 6 bases, while the gene matches leave 9 bases of the junction unaccounted for. The CDR3 contains 15 residues, cysteine and phenylalanine counted. The retained sequence is limited to the CDR3, 45 bases, with the frame set at the first base. Taken from the germline V gene, the CDR1 and CDR2 loops are SGHRS and YFSETQ.

The chain couples TRBV5-1 to TRBJ2-7; 7 bases in the junction line up with TRBD2. Material: T cells isolated from PBMCs. This receptor was taken from a human donor in good health. In nucleotide form, the sequence is TGCGCCAGCAGCTTGGCGGGACTATCTGCTAGCGAGCAGTACTTC. Translated, it gives CASSLAGLSASEQYF. The entire variable domain, with the stretches around the CDR3 drawn from the reference TRBV5-1 and TRBJ2-7 proteins, is KAGVTQTPRYLIKTRGQQVTLSCSPISGHRSVSWYQQTPGQGLQFLFEYFSETQRNKGNFPGRFSGRQFSNSRSEMNVSTLELGDSALYLCASSLAGLSASEQYFGPGTRLTVT.